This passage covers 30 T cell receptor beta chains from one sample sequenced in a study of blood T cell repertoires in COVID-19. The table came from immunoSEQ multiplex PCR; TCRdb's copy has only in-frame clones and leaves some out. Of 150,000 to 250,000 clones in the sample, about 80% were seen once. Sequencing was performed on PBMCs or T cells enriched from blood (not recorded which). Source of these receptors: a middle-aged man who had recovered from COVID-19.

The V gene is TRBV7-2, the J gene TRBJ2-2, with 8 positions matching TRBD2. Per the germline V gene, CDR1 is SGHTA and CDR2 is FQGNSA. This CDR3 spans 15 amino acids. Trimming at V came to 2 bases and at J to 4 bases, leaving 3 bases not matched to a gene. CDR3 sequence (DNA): TGTGCCAGCAGCTTACCTAGCGGGTTCACCGGGGAGCTGTTTTTT. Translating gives CASSLPSGFTGELFF.

The CDR3 DNA reads TGTGCCAGCAGCCGGGACACGAACTATGGCTACACCTTC. Its translation: CASSRDTNYGYTF. The J gene is TRBJ1-2, the V gene TRBV6-5; a weak D match, TRBD1 (6 bases). The V gene lost 6 bases and the J gene lost 2 bases, with 10 bases spanning the gap. This CDR3 comprises 13 residues. Per the germline V gene, CDR1 is MNHEY and CDR2 is SVGAGI.

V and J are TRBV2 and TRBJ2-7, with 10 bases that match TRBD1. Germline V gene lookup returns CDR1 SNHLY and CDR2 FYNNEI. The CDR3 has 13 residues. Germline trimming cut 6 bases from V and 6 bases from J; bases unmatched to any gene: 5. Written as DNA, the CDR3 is TGTGCCAGCAGGGGGGGACAGGGGCGCGAGCAGTACTTC. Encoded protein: CASRGGQGREQYF.

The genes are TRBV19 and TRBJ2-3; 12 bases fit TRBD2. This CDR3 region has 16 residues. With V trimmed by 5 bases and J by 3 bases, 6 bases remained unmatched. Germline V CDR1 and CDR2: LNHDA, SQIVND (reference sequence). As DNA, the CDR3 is TGTGCCAGTAGTTCTCCTAGCGGGGGGGCTACAGATACGCAGTATTTT. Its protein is CASSSPSGGATDTQYF.

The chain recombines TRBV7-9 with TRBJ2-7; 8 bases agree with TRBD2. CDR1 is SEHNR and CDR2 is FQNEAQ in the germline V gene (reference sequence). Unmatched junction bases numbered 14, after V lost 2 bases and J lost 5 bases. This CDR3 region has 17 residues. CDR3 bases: TGTGCCAGCAGCTTACCGCTCCAGCGGGGGCTCGACCACGAGCAGTACTTC. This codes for CASSLPLQRGLDHEQYF.

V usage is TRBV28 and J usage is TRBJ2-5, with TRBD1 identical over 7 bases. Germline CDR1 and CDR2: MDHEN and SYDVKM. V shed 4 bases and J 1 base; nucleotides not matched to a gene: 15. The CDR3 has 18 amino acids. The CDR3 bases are TGTGCCAGCAGTTCATCTCAGAACAGACAGGGATTCCAAGAGACCCAGTACTTC. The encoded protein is CASSSSQNRQGFQETQYF.

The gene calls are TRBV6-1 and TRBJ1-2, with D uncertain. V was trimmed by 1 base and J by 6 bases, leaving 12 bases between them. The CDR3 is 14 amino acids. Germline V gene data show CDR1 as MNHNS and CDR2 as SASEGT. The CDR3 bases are TGTGCCAGCAGTGAAGAGTTGGGGAGGCATGGCTACACCTTC. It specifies CASSEELGRHGYTF.

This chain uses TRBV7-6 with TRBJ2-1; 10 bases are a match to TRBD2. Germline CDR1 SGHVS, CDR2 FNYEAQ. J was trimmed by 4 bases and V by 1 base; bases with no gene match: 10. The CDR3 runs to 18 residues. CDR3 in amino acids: CASSLGRPSGGGYNEQFF. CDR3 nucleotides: TGTGCCAGCAGCTTAGGACGGCCAAGCGGGGGGGGATACAATGAGCAGTTCTTC. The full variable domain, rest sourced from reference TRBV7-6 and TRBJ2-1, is GAGVSQSPRYKVTKRGQDVALRCDPISGHVSLYWYRQALGQGPEFLTYFNYEAQQDKSGLPNDRFSAERPEGSISTLTIQRTEQRDSAMYRCASSLGRPSGGGYNEQFFGPGTRLTVL.

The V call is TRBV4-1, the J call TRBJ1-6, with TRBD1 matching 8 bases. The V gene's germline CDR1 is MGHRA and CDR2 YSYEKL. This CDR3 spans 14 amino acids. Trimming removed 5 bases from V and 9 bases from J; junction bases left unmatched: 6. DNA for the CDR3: TGCGCCAGCAGCACACAGGGGGTCGGTTCACCCCTCCACTTT. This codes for CASSTQGVGSPLHF.

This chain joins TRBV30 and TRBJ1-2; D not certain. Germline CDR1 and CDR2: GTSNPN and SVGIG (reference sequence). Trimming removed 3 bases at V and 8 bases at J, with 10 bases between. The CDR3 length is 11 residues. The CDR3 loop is CAWSLSSGYTF. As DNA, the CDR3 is TGTGCCTGGAGCCTTAGTAGCGGCTACACCTTC.

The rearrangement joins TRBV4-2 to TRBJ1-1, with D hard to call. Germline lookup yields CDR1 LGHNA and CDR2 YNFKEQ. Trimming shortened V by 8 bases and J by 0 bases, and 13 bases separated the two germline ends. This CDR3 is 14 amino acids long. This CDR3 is CASGPTHMNTEAFF. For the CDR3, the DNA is TGTGCCAGCGGGCCGACACACATGAACACTGAAGCTTTCTTT.

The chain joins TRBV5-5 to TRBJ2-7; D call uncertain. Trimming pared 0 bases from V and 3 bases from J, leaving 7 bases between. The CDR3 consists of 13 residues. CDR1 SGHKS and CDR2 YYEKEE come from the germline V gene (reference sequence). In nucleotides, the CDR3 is TGTGCCAGCAGCTTGGGCCTAGTCTACGAGCAGTACTTC. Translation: CASSLGLVYEQYF. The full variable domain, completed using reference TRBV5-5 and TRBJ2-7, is DAGVTQSPTHLIKTRGQQVTLRCSPISGHKSVSWYQQVLGQGPQFIFQYYEKEERGRGNFPDRFSARQFPNYSSELNVNALLLGDSALYLCASSLGLVYEQYFGPGTRLTVT.

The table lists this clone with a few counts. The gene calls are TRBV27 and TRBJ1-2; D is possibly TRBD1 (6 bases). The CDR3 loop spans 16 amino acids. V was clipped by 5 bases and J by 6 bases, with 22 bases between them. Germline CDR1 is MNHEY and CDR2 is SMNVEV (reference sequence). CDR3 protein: CASSITLRGAKDGYTF. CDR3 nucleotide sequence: TGTGCCAGCAGTATAACCCTCCGGGGGGCAAAGGATGGCTACACCTTC.

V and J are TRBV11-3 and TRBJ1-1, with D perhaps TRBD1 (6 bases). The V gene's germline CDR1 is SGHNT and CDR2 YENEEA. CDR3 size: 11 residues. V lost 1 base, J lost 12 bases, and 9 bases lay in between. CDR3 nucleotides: TGTGCCAGCAGCTTAGGGACAGAAACTTTCTTT. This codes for CASSLGTETFF.

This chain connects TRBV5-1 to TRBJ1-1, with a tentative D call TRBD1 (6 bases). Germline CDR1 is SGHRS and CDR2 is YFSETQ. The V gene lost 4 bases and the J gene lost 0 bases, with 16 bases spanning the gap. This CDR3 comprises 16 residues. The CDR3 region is CASSEGTHVLNTEAFF. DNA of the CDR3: TGCGCCAGCAGCGAAGGGACACATGTTTTGAACACTGAAGCTTTCTTT.

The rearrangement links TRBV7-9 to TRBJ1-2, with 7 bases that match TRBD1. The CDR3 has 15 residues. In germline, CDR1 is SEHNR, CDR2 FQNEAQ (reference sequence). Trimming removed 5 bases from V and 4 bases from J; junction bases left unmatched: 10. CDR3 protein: CASSQLGQRSYGYTF. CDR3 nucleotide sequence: TGTGCCAGCAGCCAATTGGGACAGAGGAGCTATGGCTACACCTTC.

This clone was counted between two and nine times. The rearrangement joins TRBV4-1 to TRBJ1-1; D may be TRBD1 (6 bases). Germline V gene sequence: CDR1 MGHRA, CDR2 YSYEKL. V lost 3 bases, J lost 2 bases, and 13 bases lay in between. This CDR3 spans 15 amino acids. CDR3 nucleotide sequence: TGCGCCAGCAGCCACCGACAGGACAGCAACACTGAAGCTTTCTTT. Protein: CASSHRQDSNTEAFF.

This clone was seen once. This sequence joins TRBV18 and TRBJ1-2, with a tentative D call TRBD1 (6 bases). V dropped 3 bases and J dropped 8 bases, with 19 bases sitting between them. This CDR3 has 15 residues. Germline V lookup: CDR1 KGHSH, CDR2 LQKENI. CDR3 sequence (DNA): TGTGCCAGCTCACCCCCACGCGACAGGCCGCAAGGCTACACCTTC. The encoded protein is CASSPPRDRPQGYTF.

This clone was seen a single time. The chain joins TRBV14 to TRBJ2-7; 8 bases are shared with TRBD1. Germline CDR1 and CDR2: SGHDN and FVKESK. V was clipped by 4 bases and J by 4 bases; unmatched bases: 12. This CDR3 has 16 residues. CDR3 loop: CASSPDSGTGLYEQYF. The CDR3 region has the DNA TGTGCCAGCAGCCCCGATTCCGGGACAGGCCTTTACGAGCAGTACTTC.

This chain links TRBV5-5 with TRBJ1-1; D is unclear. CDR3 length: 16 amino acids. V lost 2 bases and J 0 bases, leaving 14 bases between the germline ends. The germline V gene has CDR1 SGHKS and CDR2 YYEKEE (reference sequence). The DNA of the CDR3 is TGTGCCAGCAGCTTTTTAGCGGGGAATATGAACACTGAAGCTTTCTTT. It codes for CASSFLAGNMNTEAFF. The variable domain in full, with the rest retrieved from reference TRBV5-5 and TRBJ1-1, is DAGVTQSPTHLIKTRGQQVTLRCSPISGHKSVSWYQQVLGQGPQFIFQYYEKEERGRGNFPDRFSARQFPNYSSELNVNALLLGDSALYLCASSFLAGNMNTEAFFGQGTRLTVV.

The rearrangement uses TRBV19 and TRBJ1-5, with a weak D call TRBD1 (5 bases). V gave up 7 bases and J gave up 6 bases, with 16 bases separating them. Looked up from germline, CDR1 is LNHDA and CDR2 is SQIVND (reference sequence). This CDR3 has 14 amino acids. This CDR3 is CASTQAREAQPQHF. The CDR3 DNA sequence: TGTGCCAGTACCCAGGCCAGGGAGGCTCAGCCCCAGCATTTT.

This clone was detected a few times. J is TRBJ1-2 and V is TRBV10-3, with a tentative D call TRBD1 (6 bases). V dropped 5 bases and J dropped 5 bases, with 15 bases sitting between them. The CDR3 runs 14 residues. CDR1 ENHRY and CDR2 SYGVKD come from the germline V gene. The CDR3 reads CAISTGQGPYGYTF. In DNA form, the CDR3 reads TGTGCCATCAGTACAGGGCAAGGACCTTATGGCTACACCTTC.

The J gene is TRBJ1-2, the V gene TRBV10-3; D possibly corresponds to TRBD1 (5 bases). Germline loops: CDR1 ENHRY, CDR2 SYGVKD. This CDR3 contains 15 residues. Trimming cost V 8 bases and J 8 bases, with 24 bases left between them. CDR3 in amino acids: CAIRELWQGGEGYTF. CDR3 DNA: TGTGCCATCCGAGAGCTTTGGCAGGGAGGAGAAGGCTACACCTTC.

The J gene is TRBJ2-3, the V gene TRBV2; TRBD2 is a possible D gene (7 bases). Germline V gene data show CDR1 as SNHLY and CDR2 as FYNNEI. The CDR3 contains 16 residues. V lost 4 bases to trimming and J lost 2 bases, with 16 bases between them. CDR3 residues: CASSVGGGPLTDTQYF. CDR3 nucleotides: TGTGCCAGCAGTGTTGGGGGGGGGCCCCTCACAGATACGCAGTATTTT.

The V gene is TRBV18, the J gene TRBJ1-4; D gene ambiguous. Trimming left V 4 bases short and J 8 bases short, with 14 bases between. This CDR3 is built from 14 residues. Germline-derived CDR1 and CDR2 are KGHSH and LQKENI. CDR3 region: CASSLSREGEKLFF. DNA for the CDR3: TGTGCCAGCTCACTATCTCGGGAGGGAGAAAAACTGTTTTTT. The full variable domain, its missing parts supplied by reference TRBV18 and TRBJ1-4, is NAGVMQNPRHLVRRRGQEARLRCSPMKGHSHVYWYRQLPEEGLKFMVYLQKENIIDESGMPKERFSAEFPKEGPSILRIQQVVRGDSAAYFCASSLSREGEKLFFGSGTQLSVL.

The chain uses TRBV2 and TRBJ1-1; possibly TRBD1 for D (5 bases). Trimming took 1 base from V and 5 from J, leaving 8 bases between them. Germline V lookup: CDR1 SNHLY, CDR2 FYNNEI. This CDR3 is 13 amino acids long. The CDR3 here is CASSEGRATEAFF. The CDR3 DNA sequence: TGTGCCAGCAGTGAAGGCAGGGCGACTGAAGCTTTCTTT.

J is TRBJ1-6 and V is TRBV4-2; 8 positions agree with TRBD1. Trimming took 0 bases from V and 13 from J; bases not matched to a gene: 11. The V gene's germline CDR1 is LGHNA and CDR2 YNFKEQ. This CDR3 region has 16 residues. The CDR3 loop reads CASSQDYGTGLRPLHF. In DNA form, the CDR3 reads TGTGCCAGCAGCCAAGACTACGGGACAGGACTCCGGCCCCTCCACTTT.

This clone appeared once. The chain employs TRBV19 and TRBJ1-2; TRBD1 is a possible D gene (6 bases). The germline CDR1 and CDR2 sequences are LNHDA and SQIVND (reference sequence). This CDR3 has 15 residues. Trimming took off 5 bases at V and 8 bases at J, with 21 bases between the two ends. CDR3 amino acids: CASSAQGLVARGYTF. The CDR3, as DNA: TGTGCCAGTAGTGCACAGGGTTTAGTGGCGCGGGGCTACACCTTC.

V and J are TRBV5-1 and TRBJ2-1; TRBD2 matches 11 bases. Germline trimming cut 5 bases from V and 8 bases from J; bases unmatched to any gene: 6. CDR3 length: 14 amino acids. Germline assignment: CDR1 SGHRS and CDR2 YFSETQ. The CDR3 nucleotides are TGCGCCAGCAGTCCGCTAGCGGGGGGCTATGAGCAGTTCTTC. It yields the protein CASSPLAGGYEQFF.

CDR3 nucleotide sequence: TGTGCCAGCAAAAGTATGAGGGAGAACACTGAAGCTTTCTTT. This sequence encodes CASKSMRENTEAFF. The chain uses TRBV6-5 and TRBJ1-1, with no clear D. The CDR3 length is 14 residues. Trimming shortened V by 7 bases and J by 1 base, and 13 bases separated the two germline ends. Germline lookup yields CDR1 MNHEY and CDR2 SVGAGI.